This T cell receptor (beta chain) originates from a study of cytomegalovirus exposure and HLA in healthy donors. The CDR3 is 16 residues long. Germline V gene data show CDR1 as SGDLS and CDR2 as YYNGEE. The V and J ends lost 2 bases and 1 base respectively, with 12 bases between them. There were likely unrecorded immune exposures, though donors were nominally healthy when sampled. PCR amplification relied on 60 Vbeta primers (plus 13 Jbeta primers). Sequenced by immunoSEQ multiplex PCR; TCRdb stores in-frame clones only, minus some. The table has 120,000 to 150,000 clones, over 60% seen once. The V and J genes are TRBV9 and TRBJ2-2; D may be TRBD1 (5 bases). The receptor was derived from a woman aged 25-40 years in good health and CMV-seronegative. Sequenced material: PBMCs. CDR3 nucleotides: TGTGCCAGCAGCGTCAGACATCAGGGGAACACCGGGGAGCTGTTTTTT. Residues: CASSVRHQGNTGELFF. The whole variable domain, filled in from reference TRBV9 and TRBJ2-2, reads DSGVTQTPKHLITATGQRVTLRCSPRSGDLSVYWYQQSLDQGLQFLIQYYNGEERAKGNILERFSAQQFPDLHSELNLSSLELGDSALYFCASSVRHQGNTGELFFGEGSRLTVL.